The 27 T cell receptor beta chains below come from one sample, sequenced in a study of T-cell memory formation after mild COVID-19. TCRdb re-called the 5' RACE reads with MiXCR, one entry per CDR3 protein. The table lists around 250,000 distinct CDR3 sequences, about 16% of them singletons. The specimen was PBMCs or a T cell subset sorted from them (not recorded which). All receptors derive from an adult woman who had mild COVID-19 (a few samples of this study predate the infection). Cell type and time point are not known.

This clonotype has more than one count but fewer than ten. V and J are TRBV11-2 and TRBJ2-1; D tentatively reads TRBD1 or TRBD2 (5 bases each). The CDR3 covers 14 residues. Trimming took off 5 bases at V and 9 bases at J, with 17 bases between the two ends. In germline, CDR1 is SGHAT, CDR2 FQNNGV. The chain's CDR3 is CASSLPQGDREQFF. CDR3 DNA sequence: TGTGCCAGCAGCCTACCTCAGGGAGATCGTGAGCAGTTCTTC.

The chain combines TRBV15 with TRBJ2-1; D remains ambiguous. The CDR3 extends over 15 amino acids. V was pared by 5 bases and J by 0 bases, with 11 bases between. Germline loops: CDR1 LNHNV, CDR2 YYDKDF (reference sequence). CDR3 in DNA: TGTGCCACCAGCGAGATTACAAACTCCTACAATGAGCAGTTCTTC. The encoded protein is CATSEITNSYNEQFF.

This clonotype was counted between two and nine times. The chain combines TRBV11-3 with TRBJ2-1; 8 bases match TRBD2. Trimming cost V 5 bases and J 4 bases; bases outside gene matches: 10. The CDR3 has 16 amino acids. Germline assignment: CDR1 SGHNT and CDR2 YENEEA. This CDR3 is CASSRAGGGSYNEQFF. The CDR3 DNA reads as TGTGCCAGCAGCCGTGCGGGAGGAGGTTCGTACAATGAGCAGTTCTTC. Using reference TRBV11-3 and TRBJ2-1 for the parts outside the CDR3, the full variable domain is EAGVVQSPRYKIIEKKQPVAFWCNPISGHNTLYWYLQNLGQGPELLIRYENEEAVDDSQLPKDRFSAERLKGVDSTLKIQPAELGDSAVYLCASSRAGGGSYNEQFFGPGTRLTVL.

The chain has TRBV11-2 and TRBJ2-3; TRBD2 matches at 9 bases. Trimming cost V 1 base and J 1 base; bases outside gene matches: 6. CDR1 is SGHAT and CDR2 is FQNNGV in the germline V gene. CDR3 length: 17 amino acids. CDR3 in DNA: TGTGCCAGCAGCTTAGTCCGGCTAGCGGGACGCACAGATACGCAGTATTTT. It encodes CASSLVRLAGRTDTQYF.

This chain links TRBV5-6 with TRBJ2-6, with a possible D match to TRBD1 (6 bases). Germline-derived CDR1 and CDR2 are SGHDT and YYEEEE. This CDR3 contains 17 residues. V shed 5 bases and J shed 1 base, with 16 bases lying between them. Here the CDR3 reads CASRRWIQGSGANVLTF. The CDR3 region has the DNA TGTGCCAGCAGGCGCTGGATACAGGGTTCTGGGGCCAACGTCCTGACTTTC.

The chain couples TRBV6-6 to TRBJ2-3; D possibly corresponds to TRBD2 (7 bases). CDR1 MNHNY and CDR2 SVGAGI come from the germline V gene (reference sequence). The CDR3 length is 18 residues. With 6 bases removed from V and 4 bases from J, the gap between germline ends came to 26 bases. The CDR3 protein is CASRALDSAGHVSDTQYF. CDR3 nucleotides: TGTGCCAGCAGAGCCTTGGATTCAGCGGGACATGTATCAGATACGCAGTATTTT.

V gene TRBV3-1 combines with J gene TRBJ2-7; D ambiguous. V shed 0 bases and J shed 9 bases, with 9 bases lying between them. CDR1 and CDR2 (germline): LGHDT, YNNKEL (reference sequence). CDR3 size: 12 residues. The CDR3 is CASSQDYVSQYF. The CDR3 DNA reads as TGTGCCAGCAGCCAAGATTACGTATCGCAGTACTTC.

This clonotype was observed at least ten times. The chain has TRBV29-1 and TRBJ1-1, with D possibly TRBD1 on 5 matching bases. CDR3 size: 12 residues. Germline CDR1 and CDR2: SQVTM and ANQGSEA. V lost 7 bases and J lost 8, with 17 bases in between. The DNA for the CDR3 is TGCAGCGCCCAGGGCCTAGGAAGGGAAGCTTTCTTT. Protein: CSAQGLGREAFF. The full variable domain, rest sourced from reference TRBV29-1 and TRBJ1-1, is SAVISQKPSRDICQRGTSLTIQCQVDSQVTMMFWYRQQPGQSLTLIATANQGSEATYESGFVIDKFPISRPNLTFSTLTVSNMSPEDSSIYLCSAQGLGREAFFGQGTRLTVV.

In its sample, this clonotype was seen a few times. The J gene is TRBJ2-2, the V gene TRBV9; 10 bases are shared with TRBD2. The germline gives CDR1 SGDLS, CDR2 YYNGEE. The CDR3 runs 16 residues. The V and J ends lost 0 bases and 4 bases, in that order; junction bases with no gene match: 3. The CDR3 DNA reads TGTGCCAGCAGCGTAGACGGGACTAGCGTCACCGGGGAGCTGTTTTTT. It is translated as CASSVDGTSVTGELFF.

On this clonotype itself: Relative to the germline gene, one junction end is altered; a read error may explain this. The chain links TRBV18 to TRBJ2-3; tentative D call: TRBD1 (5 bases). CDR3 size: 18 residues. Per germline, CDR1 KGHSH and CDR2 LQKENI. The CDR3 sequence: CASSPLQGPGLVRDTQYF. The DNA for the CDR3 is TGTGCCAGCTCGCCACTCCAGGGTCCGGGCCTAGTTAGAGATACGCAGTATTTT. The entire variable domain, with the rest obtained from reference TRBV18 and TRBJ2-3, is as follows: NAGVMQNPRHLVRRRGQEARLRCSPMKGHSHVYWYRQLPEEGLKFMVYLQKENIIDESGMPKERFSAEFPKEGPSILRIQQVVRGDSAAYFCASSPLQGPGLVRDTQYFGPGTRLTVL.

This clonotype has a handful of counts. The chain has TRBV3-1 and TRBJ1-2, with TRBD1 identical over 9 bases. The CDR3 is 13 residues long. Germline V gene sequence: CDR1 LGHDT, CDR2 YNNKEL (reference sequence). V was pared by 5 bases and J by 9 bases, with 7 bases of the junction left unmatched. As DNA, the CDR3 is TGTGCCAGCAGCTACGGACAGGGGCAAAGCTACACCTTC. Translation gives CASSYGQGQSYTF.

The V call is TRBV6-5, the J call TRBJ2-2; D gene uncertain. CDR1 and CDR2 (germline): MNHEY, SVGAGI. Deletions cut 5 bases from V and 5 bases from J, with 9 bases between. The CDR3 contains 13 residues. The CDR3 loop reads CASSPVSTGELFF. The CDR3 DNA is TGTGCCAGCAGTCCTGTCTCGACCGGGGAGCTGTTTTTT.

V gene TRBV20-1 combines with J gene TRBJ2-7; 7 bases are a match to TRBD2. The V segment lost 0 bases and the J segment 0 bases; nucleotides outside the gene matches: 14. The CDR3 is 18 amino acids. CDR1 is DFQATT and CDR2 is SNEGSKA in the germline V gene (reference sequence). The DNA for the CDR3 is TGCAGTGCTAGAGACCCCTCAGATCCGGGAGGCGTCTCCTACGAGCAGTACTTC. Its protein product is CSARDPSDPGGVSYEQYF.

The CDR3 here is CASSSSLGAGDTQYF. CDR3 sequence (DNA): TGTGCCAGCAGCTCTTCCTTAGGGGCGGGAGATACGCAGTATTTT. The rearrangement joins TRBV7-9 to TRBJ2-3; D might be TRBD1 or TRBD2, each matching 5 bases. The CDR3 is made up of 15 amino acids. The V and J ends lost 4 bases and 5 bases respectively, with 16 bases between them. The germline V gene encodes CDR1 SEHNR and CDR2 FQNEAQ (reference sequence). Looking up the rest from reference TRBV7-9 and TRBJ2-3 gives the full variable domain: DTGVSQNPRHKITKRGQNVTFRCDPISEHNRLYWYRQTLGQGPEFLTYFQNEAQLEKSRLLSDRFSAERPKGSFSTLEIQRTEQGDSAMYLCASSSSLGAGDTQYFGPGTRLTVL.

The rearrangement links TRBV11-3 to TRBJ2-7; 11 nucleotides match TRBD2. Trimming took 4 bases from V and 3 from J; bases not matched to a gene: 5. CDR1 is SGHNT and CDR2 is YENEEA in the germline V gene. The CDR3 contains 15 residues. The CDR3 region has the DNA TGTGCCAGCAGCTCTTCGACTAGCGGGAACTACGAGCAGTACTTC. It encodes CASSSSTSGNYEQYF.

The chain uses TRBV2 and TRBJ1-5; D gene unclear. Trimming shortened V by 5 bases and J by 7 bases, and 15 bases separated the two germline ends. The germline V gene encodes CDR1 SNHLY and CDR2 FYNNEI. The CDR3 contains 14 residues. The CDR3 sequence is CASSTGPSGQPQHF. The CDR3 DNA reads as TGTGCCAGCAGTACCGGGCCCTCGGGACAGCCCCAGCATTTT.

This clonotype has at least ten counts. The gene calls are TRBV20-1 and TRBJ2-1; 11 nucleotides match TRBD2. From germline, CDR1 is DFQATT and CDR2 SNEGSKA (reference sequence). V shed 6 bases, J shed 1 base, and the junction held 8 bases outside the gene matches. This CDR3 contains 16 residues. The CDR3 reads CSAPRLAGLSYNEQFF. CDR3 in DNA: TGCAGTGCCCCTAGACTAGCGGGACTTTCCTACAATGAGCAGTTCTTC.

Many counts were recorded for this clonotype. The V gene is TRBV5-1, the J gene TRBJ2-5; possibly TRBD1 or TRBD2 for D (6 bases each). This CDR3 contains 14 residues. V was trimmed by 9 bases and J by 2 bases, leaving 17 bases between them. CDR1 SGHRS and CDR2 YFSETQ come from the germline V gene. The CDR3 sequence: CATSGGTIQETQYF. In DNA, the CDR3 is TGCGCCACCTCCGGCGGGACAATACAAGAGACCCAGTACTTC.

This clonotype was counted between two and nine times. The chain joins TRBV9 to TRBJ2-1, with TRBD2 matching over 10 bases. V was pared by 6 bases and J by 4 bases, with 13 bases of the junction left unmatched. Germline assignment: CDR1 SGDLS and CDR2 YYNGEE. The CDR3 length is 17 residues. This CDR3 is CASMGSGRRDSYNEQFF. DNA for the CDR3: TGTGCCAGCATGGGTAGCGGGAGGAGGGATTCATACAATGAGCAGTTCTTC. The whole variable domain, remainder taken from reference TRBV9 and TRBJ2-1, is DSGVTQTPKHLITATGQRVTLRCSPRSGDLSVYWYQQSLDQGLQFLIQYYNGEERAKGNILERFSAQQFPDLHSELNLSSLELGDSALYFCASMGSGRRDSYNEQFFGPGTRLTVL.

The sample holds a few counts of this clonotype. The rearrangement uses TRBV29-1 and TRBJ2-7, with a possible D match to TRBD1 (6 bases). Trimming shortened V by 3 bases and J by 3 bases, and 12 bases separated the two germline ends. Germline assignment: CDR1 SQVTM and CDR2 ANQGSEA. This CDR3 is built from 13 residues. Here the CDR3 DNA reads TGCAGCGTTGACCCCGGACAGAACTACGAGCAGTACTTC. This encodes CSVDPGQNYEQYF.

This clonotype was recorded a few times. The rearrangement joins TRBV7-9 to TRBJ1-6; D uncertain. The germline gives CDR1 SEHNR, CDR2 FQNEAQ (reference sequence). The CDR3 is 14 residues long. The germline V and J ends were trimmed by 4 bases and 6 bases, with 10 bases remaining between them. The CDR3 sequence is CASSSRSGNSPLHF. In DNA form, the CDR3 reads TGTGCCAGCAGCTCCCGCTCCGGTAATTCACCCCTCCACTTT.

This clonotype has only a few counts. J is TRBJ2-7 and V is TRBV27; TRBD1 agrees at 10 bases. The CDR3 is 15 amino acids. CDR1 is MNHEY, CDR2 SMNVEV, per germline (reference sequence). The V gene end was trimmed by 6 bases and the J gene end by 2 bases; junction bases not matched to a gene: 7. The CDR3 loop is CASSETGTGAYEQYF. The CDR3 DNA follows: TGTGCCAGCAGCGAGACCGGGACAGGGGCCTACGAGCAGTACTTC.

This clonotype was counted only a few times. The gene calls are TRBV3-1 and TRBJ2-7; D gene uncertain. V was shortened by 5 bases and J by 1 base, with 12 bases between the two germline ends. CDR1 LGHDT and CDR2 YNNKEL come from the germline V gene (reference sequence). The CDR3 consists of 14 residues. In nucleotides, the CDR3 is TGTGCCAGCAGCTGGACCTCCGGATCCTACGAGCAGTACTTC. Translation gives CASSWTSGSYEQYF.

The chain is built from TRBV25-1 and TRBJ1-6, with unresolved D. The CDR3 length is 13 residues. V was cut by 1 base and J by 9 bases, with 7 bases left in between. From germline, CDR1 is MGHDK and CDR2 SYGVNS. CDR3 DNA: TGTGCCAGCAGTGAATTGGTTAGTTCACCCCTCCACTTT. This sequence encodes CASSELVSSPLHF. Supplemented by reference TRBV25-1 and TRBJ1-6, the full variable domain reads EADIYQTPRYLVIGTGKKITLECSQTMGHDKMYWYQQDPGMELHLIHYSYGVNSTEKGDLSSESTVSRIRTEHFPLTLESARPSHTSQYLCASSELVSSPLHFGNGTRLTVT.

The gene calls are TRBV7-8 and TRBJ2-3; 8 bases align to TRBD2. Trimming removed 5 bases from V and 7 bases from J; junction bases left unmatched: 8. CDR3 length: 14 amino acids. Germline CDR1 is SGHVS and CDR2 is FQNEAQ. CDR3 DNA: TGTGCCAGCAGCCTAAGGACTAGCAGGAATACGCAGTATTTT. It is translated as CASSLRTSRNTQYF.

This clonotype was counted only a few times. This chain links TRBV5-1 with TRBJ2-7; TRBD2 matches 9 bases. From germline, CDR1 is SGHRS and CDR2 YFSETQ. J was trimmed by 6 bases and V by 2 bases; bases with no gene match: 6. This CDR3 is built from 14 residues. The CDR3 reads CASSLLAGAGEQYF. CDR3 nucleotides: TGCGCCAGCAGCTTATTAGCGGGGGCTGGCGAGCAGTACTTC.

J is TRBJ2-7 and V is TRBV24-1; TRBD1 matches 8 bases. The germline CDR1 and CDR2 sequences are KGHDR and SFDVKD. V shed 2 bases, J shed 1 base, and the junction held 3 bases outside the gene matches. The CDR3 runs to 15 residues. DNA for the CDR3: TGTGCCACCAGTGATTCAGGACAGGGTTCCTACGAGCAGTACTTC. It yields the protein CATSDSGQGSYEQYF.